This paragraph reports one TCR beta chain. Losses at the gene ends were 3 bases for V and 2 bases for J; bases not matched to a gene: 3. The CDR3 spans 14 residues. Germline lookup yields CDR1 SGHAT and CDR2 FQNNGV. This sample stems from a study of blood T cell repertoires in COVID-19. Profiled with immunoSEQ multiplex PCR; TCRdb holds only in-frame clones, not every one. Of 150,000 or so clones detected, about 85% appear once; the ten largest clones hold around a quarter. The sequenced material came from peripheral blood. This rearrangement joins TRBV11-2 to TRBJ2-7; 8 bases fit TRBD1. The TCR sequence derives from a man between 60 and 75 years old with acute or convalescent COVID-19. CDR3 sequence: CASSFLTGAYEQYV. CDR3 nucleotides: TGTGCCAGCAGCTTTTTGACAGGGGCCTACGAGCAGTACGTC.